The 2 T cell receptor beta chains below all came from one sample that was sequenced in a study of blood T cell repertoires in COVID-19. The method was immunoSEQ multiplex PCR; TCRdb's version includes in-frame clones alone and lacks a portion of them. The data contain 60,000 to 70,000 clones, about 74% of them singletons. Specimen: peripheral blood. The origin of the receptors is a woman of 80 years or more with acute or convalescent COVID-19.

The chain has TRBV18 and TRBJ2-7; unclear D gene. V was trimmed by 3 bases and J by 1 base, leaving 10 bases between them. Per the germline V gene, CDR1 is KGHSH and CDR2 is LQKENI. The CDR3 length is 14 residues. The CDR3 DNA reads TGTGCCAGCTCACCCCCTACTAATTCCTACGAGCAGTACTTC. Translation: CASSPPTNSYEQYF.

The chain uses TRBV7-2 and TRBJ1-1, with unresolved D. The germline V and J ends were trimmed by 2 bases and 0 bases, with 4 bases remaining between them. The CDR3 runs to 13 residues. Per the germline V gene, CDR1 is SGHTA and CDR2 is FQGNSA. CDR3 protein: CASSLSLNTEAFF. The CDR3 nucleotides read TGTGCCAGCAGCTTATCTCTGAACACTGAAGCTTTCTTT.